This TCR beta chain was captured by sequencing in a study of CD8 T cells in ankylosing spondylitis. Regarding the study as a whole: Among TCR beta sequences, a motif of several highly homologous variants appeared characteristic of ankylosing spondylitis blood.

Using its own MiXCR run on the 5' RACE reads, TCRdb lists one record per CDR3 protein. Of hundreds of thousands of distinct CDR3 sequences listed, roughly 10% are singletons. Per germline, CDR1 DFQATT and CDR2 SNEGSKA (reference sequence). CDR3 length equals 11 residues. The germline V and J ends were trimmed by 3 bases and 13 bases, with 15 bases remaining between them. With respect to this clonotype: What it recognizes is unknown.

This chain links TRBV20-1 with TRBJ1-2, with D perhaps matching TRBD1 (6 bases). Sequencing used blood, either unsorted or a sorted T cell fraction (not recorded which). The TCR originated in a male donor with ankylosing spondylitis. The CDR3 spells CSARKGESGTF. The CDR3 nucleotides are TGCAGTGCTAGGAAGGGGGAATCGGGCACCTTC.